This T cell receptor beta chain was profiled in a study of neoadjuvant nivolumab and ipilimumab in lung cancer. On this clone: Its antigen remains unidentified.

Here immunoSEQ multiplex PCR was the method, and the copy in TCRdb shows in-frame clones only, minus some. The sample has about 4,300 clones, over 60% seen once. Study results and limitations: Pathologic regression was not significantly tied to TCR clonality. From pretherapy to surgery, tumor richness and clonality rose with dual therapy.

This CDR3 comprises 15 residues. Per the germline V gene, CDR1 is SGHNT and CDR2 is YYREEE (reference sequence). V gave up 4 bases and J gave up 3 bases, with 13 bases separating them. The receptor's source is an adult with non-small cell lung cancer. The sequenced sample was adjacent normal lung tissue, obtained after neoadjuvant nivolumab, alone or with ipilimumab, at or shortly before surgery. The chain links TRBV5-4 to TRBJ1-4; perhaps TRBD1 as D (6 bases). This CDR3 reads CASSRGGASNEKLFF. The CDR3 bases are TGTGCCAGCAGCCGAGGGGGGGCGTCTAATGAAAAACTGTTTTTT. Combining the CDR3 with reference TRBV5-4 and TRBJ1-4 gives the whole variable domain ETGVTQSPTHLIKTRGQQVTLRCSSQSGHNTVSWYQQALGQGPQFIFQYYREEENGRGNFPPRFSGLQFPNYSSELNVNALELDDSALYLCASSRGGASNEKLFFGSGTQLSVL.